Each of the 16 T cell receptor beta chains below was sequenced from the same sample in a study of blood T cell repertoires in COVID-19 (TCRdb year 2020). The library was made by the immunoSEQ multiplex PCR assay. The table was pulled from immuneACCESS by TCRdb, which kept in-frame rearrangements only. Such tables lose some clones; where checked, under half of the loss comes from unresolved V genes, and the rest has no known cause. In this sample the table shows around 250,000 clones, nearly 90% of which occur a single time. The ten top clones hold approximately 4.6% of the sample. Sequenced material: peripheral blood. The receptors come from a woman aged 40 to 50 who had recovered from COVID-19.

This rearrangement joins TRBV11-2 to TRBJ1-5, with D possibly TRBD1 on 6 matching bases. Trimming removed 5 bases at V and 9 bases at J, with 17 bases between. Germline V gene lookup returns CDR1 SGHAT and CDR2 FQNNGV. The CDR3 consists of 14 residues. The CDR3 loop reads CASSKVAGAGPQHF. The CDR3 region has the DNA TGTGCCAGCAGCAAAGTTGCAGGGGCCGGGCCCCAGCATTTT.

This clone was seen only a few times. V gene TRBV30 combines with J gene TRBJ1-5; TRBD1 aligns across 11 bases. The CDR3 has 13 amino acids. V gave up 4 bases and J gave up 9 bases; unmatched junction bases: 5. Germline loops: CDR1 GTSNPN, CDR2 SVGIG (reference sequence). DNA for the CDR3: TGTGCCTGGAAAGGACAGGGGGCAAGGCCCCAGCATTTT. Its translation: CAWKGQGARPQHF.

This clone is a singleton in its sample. This chain connects TRBV5-1 to TRBJ2-7, with 10 nucleotides matching TRBD1. Germline loops: CDR1 SGHRS, CDR2 YFSETQ. Germline trimming cut 5 bases from V and 2 bases from J; bases unmatched to any gene: 4. The CDR3 totals 14 residues. The DNA for the CDR3 is TGCGCCAGCAGTTTTGGGACAGGGGCCTACGAGCAGTACTTC. This codes for CASSFGTGAYEQYF.

The chain carries TRBV25-1 and TRBJ1-6; unclear D gene. CDR1 MGHDK and CDR2 SYGVNS come from the germline V gene. CDR3 length: 12 residues. V lost 2 bases to trimming and J lost 8 bases, with 4 bases between them. Written as DNA, the CDR3 is TGTGCCAGCAGTGAACCGTATTCACCCCTCCACTTT. Residues: CASSEPYSPLHF.

The V and J genes are TRBV21-1 and TRBJ2-7; the D segment call TRBD2 is taken from the table without a DNA check. TRBV21-1 is an annotated pseudogene. The CDR3 sequence is 17 residues long. For the CDR3, the DNA is TGTGCCAGCAGCCGGGGGATTAGCGGGAGACCGTCCCACGAGCAGTACGTC. Translating it yields CASSRGISGRPSHEQYV.

The rearrangement uses TRBV19 and TRBJ1-1; the match to TRBD1 covers 7 bases. The length of the CDR3 is 14 residues. Per the germline V gene, CDR1 is LNHDA and CDR2 is SQIVND (reference sequence). The J segment lost 4 bases and the V segment lost 5 bases, leaving 7 bases of the junction unmatched. In nucleotides, the CDR3 is TGTGCCAGTAGTGGGACAGCGGGGGCCACTGAAGCTTTCTTT. It specifies CASSGTAGATEAFF.

The genes are TRBV19 and TRBJ2-7, with 7 bases that match TRBD1. The CDR3 loop spans 13 amino acids. V dropped 3 bases and J dropped 5; count of bases not matched to a gene: 4. CDR1 LNHDA and CDR2 SQIVND come from the germline V gene (reference sequence). In DNA, the CDR3 is TGTGCCAGTAGTATCGGGACAGTCCACGAGCAGTACTTC. This gives the protein CASSIGTVHEQYF.

The chain links TRBV10-1 to TRBJ2-2; D not resolved. With 6 bases removed from V and 0 bases from J, the gap between germline ends came to 14 bases. From germline, CDR1 is WNHNN and CDR2 SYGVQD (reference sequence). The CDR3 is 16 amino acids. The CDR3 bases are TGCGCCAGCAGGAGCCAAGTAAAACCGAACACCGGGGAGCTGTTTTTT. Its protein is CASRSQVKPNTGELFF.

The rearrangement joins TRBV19 to TRBJ2-1; 7 bases map to TRBD2. The ends lost 5 bases at V and 8 bases at J; junction bases unmatched: 21. The CDR3 has 18 amino acids. Germline V lookup: CDR1 LNHDA, CDR2 SQIVND (reference sequence). CDR3 sequence reads: CASSGWGVGGFAIDEQFF. CDR3 in DNA: TGTGCCAGTAGTGGTTGGGGAGTGGGGGGGTTCGCGATCGATGAGCAGTTCTTC.

Regarding this clone: Other nucleotide sequences from this sample produce the same CDR3. The chain recombines TRBV7-9 with TRBJ1-2, with TRBD1 as a possible D gene (6 bases). The CDR3 covers 14 residues. The germline V gene encodes CDR1 SEHNR and CDR2 FQNEAQ (reference sequence). Trimming removed 0 bases at V and 2 bases at J, with 7 bases between. CDR3 in amino acids: CASSLAGQNYGYTF. The CDR3 DNA sequence: TGTGCCAGCAGCTTAGCCGGACAGAACTATGGCTACACCTTC.

The chain has TRBV18 and TRBJ1-4; D is possibly TRBD1 (6 bases). The CDR3 sequence is 14 residues long. Between the trimmed V and J ends, which lost 5 bases and 0 bases, there was a span of 7 bases. CDR1 is KGHSH and CDR2 is LQKENI in the germline V gene. CDR3 residues: CASSAGATNEKLFF. DNA of the CDR3: TGTGCCAGCTCAGCAGGGGCAACTAATGAAAAACTGTTTTTT.

V is TRBV13 and J is TRBJ2-2; 7 bases match TRBD2. The V segment lost 6 bases and the J segment 3 bases; nucleotides outside the gene matches: 16. Germline V gene data show CDR1 as PRHDT and CDR2 as FYEKMQ (reference sequence). CDR3 length: 18 amino acids. CDR3 sequence: CASSPVVAGGAYTGELFF. The CDR3 DNA reads TGTGCCAGCAGTCCCGTAGTAGCGGGTGGCGCGTACACCGGGGAGCTGTTTTTT.

The chain uses TRBV4-2 and TRBJ2-3; TRBD1 agrees at 7 bases. In germline, CDR1 is LGHNA, CDR2 YNFKEQ. This CDR3 comprises 15 residues. With V trimmed by 2 bases and J by 0 bases, 2 bases remained unmatched. DNA of the CDR3: TGTGCCAGCAGCCAACCGGGACAGAGCACAGATACGCAGTATTTT. Its translation: CASSQPGQSTDTQYF.

The chain links TRBV5-6 to TRBJ1-4, with D uncertain. This CDR3 comprises 11 residues. CDR1 is SGHDT, CDR2 YYEEEE, per germline. The germline V and J ends were trimmed by 6 bases and 10 bases, with 10 bases remaining between them. The DNA of the CDR3 is TGTGCCAGCACCGACGGGGTAAAACTGTTTTTT. Protein: CASTDGVKLFF.

The CDR3 DNA is TGCAGCGTTGAACGGCGGGGGGTAGGGGAGACCCAGTACTTC. Amino acid sequence: CSVERRGVGETQYF. The chain employs TRBV29-1 and TRBJ2-5; 8 bases fit TRBD2. The germline CDR1 and CDR2 sequences are SQVTM and ANQGSEA. Unmatched junction bases numbered 7, after V lost 2 bases and J lost 5 bases. CDR3 length: 14 residues.

The rearrangement links TRBV6-5 to TRBJ2-1; 9 nucleotides line up with TRBD2. The germline V gene has CDR1 MNHEY and CDR2 SVGAGI. CDR3 length equals 15 residues. Trimming removed 5 bases from V and 5 bases from J; junction bases left unmatched: 7. The CDR3 spells CASSRRGGGDNEQFF. CDR3 DNA sequence: TGTGCCAGCAGTCGCCGCGGCGGGGGGGACAATGAGCAGTTCTTC.